These 8 T cell receptor beta chains originate from one sample sequenced in a study of vaccination and CD4 T cells after COVID-19. Stated treatment: roughly 11-day PBMC culture with coronavirus spike peptide pools or control peptides (ViraFEST assay). CD4+ T-cell collection from the unexposed donor predated the COVID-19 pandemic (2011-2018). The Oncomine TCR Beta short-read assay sequenced DNA from cultured CD4+ T cells. TCRdb reprocessed the PCR reads with MiXCR, giving one entry per CDR3 protein. The table has around 5,000 distinct CDR3 sequences, approximately 59% seen once. No antigen has been identified for these receptors. The sample consisted of CD4+ T cells from blood, cultured in vitro. The source of these receptors is a human donor in good health.

The chain carries TRBV12-5 and TRBJ1-2, with D perhaps TRBD1 (5 bases). V was shortened by 5 bases and J by 8 bases, with 21 bases between the two germline ends. Germline V gene lookup returns CDR1 LGHNT and CDR2 FRNRAP. The CDR3 is 15 residues long. The CDR3 DNA is TGTGCTAGTGGTCCCGAGGGACTGAGCCAGCGAGGCTACACCTTC. This encodes CASGPEGLSQRGYTF.

CDR3 sequence reads: CASSFPGAVQPQHF. CDR3 nucleotide sequence: TGTGCCAGCAGCTTCCCGGGGGCAGTTCAGCCCCAGCATTTT. The chain combines TRBV7-2 with TRBJ1-5; a possible D gene is TRBD1 (6 bases). Germline CDR1 and CDR2: SGHTA and FQGNSA. V shed 3 bases and J shed 6 bases, with 12 bases lying between them. CDR3 length equals 14 residues.

This sequence joins TRBV12-3 or TRBV12-4 and TRBJ1-2, with D possibly TRBD1 on 5 matching bases. V was trimmed by 7 bases and J by 4 bases, leaving 16 bases between them. The CDR3 length is 14 residues. The DNA for the CDR3 is TGTGCCAGCAAGTTGGGACCCAGGTCCTATGGCTACACCTTC. It codes for CASKLGPRSYGYTF.

This clonotype was found a few times. This rearrangement joins TRBV5-4 to TRBJ1-3; D gene unclear. Per germline, CDR1 SGHNT and CDR2 YYREEE (reference sequence). The ends were cut back, 4 bases at V and 4 bases at J, with 15 bases in the middle. This CDR3 is 15 amino acids long. The CDR3 region is CASSVVTQAGNTIYF. In DNA, the CDR3 is TGTGCCAGCAGCGTTGTCACGCAGGCGGGAAACACCATATATTTT.

The J gene is TRBJ2-7, the V gene TRBV27, with no clear D. Germline CDR1 MNHEY, CDR2 SMNVEV (reference sequence). The CDR3 sequence is 13 residues long. V lost 4 bases and J lost 5, with 12 bases in between. The CDR3 sequence: CASSYRELNEQYF. The DNA for the CDR3 is TGTGCCAGCAGTTACAGAGAATTGAACGAGCAGTACTTC.

CDR3 DNA sequence: TGTGCCAGCAGCATCAAGGTGGGGGACACTGAAGCTTTCTTT. Its protein product is CASSIKVGDTEAFF. J is TRBJ1-1 and V is TRBV7-2; the D gene is possibly TRBD1 (5 bases). Germline assignment: CDR1 SGHTA and CDR2 FQGNSA. The V and J ends lost 5 bases and 3 bases respectively, with 13 bases between them. The CDR3 has 14 residues. Drawing the rest from reference TRBV7-2 and TRBJ1-1, the complete variable domain is GAGVSQSPSNKVTEKGKDVELRCDPISGHTALYWYRQSLGQGLEFLIYFQGNSAPDKSGLPSDRFSAERTGGSVSTLTIQRTQQEDSAVYLCASSIKVGDTEAFFGQGTRLTVV.

The chain uses TRBV7-2 and TRBJ2-1, with 7 bases fitting TRBD2. Germline V gene lookup returns CDR1 SGHTA and CDR2 FQGNSA. This CDR3 comprises 16 residues. V dropped 1 base and J dropped 6; count of bases not matched to a gene: 9. The CDR3 region has the DNA TGTGCCAGCAGCTTAGACAGATCCGGGACTATCAATGAGCAGTTCTTC. Protein: CASSLDRSGTINEQFF. Based on the CDR3 plus reference TRBV7-2 and TRBJ2-1, the full variable domain is GAGVSQSPSNKVTEKGKDVELRCDPISGHTALYWYRQSLGQGLEFLIYFQGNSAPDKSGLPSDRFSAERTGGSVSTLTIQRTQQEDSAVYLCASSLDRSGTINEQFFGPGTRLTVL.

This clonotype turned up a few times. The CDR3 DNA sequence: TGTGCCATCAGTCTAGAGTCCGGGGAGCTGTTTTTT. Translated, it gives CAISLESGELFF. The chain has TRBV10-3 and TRBJ2-2; no clear D. The V end was cut by 5 bases, the J end by 6 bases, with 7 bases between. The CDR3 spans 12 residues. Germline-derived CDR1 and CDR2 are ENHRY and SYGVKD.